This T cell receptor beta chain was obtained from a study of T cell clonotyping in hematopoietic cell transplantation. In the case of this clone: As yet, its antigen is unknown.

Per the germline V gene, CDR1 is GTSNPN and CDR2 is SVGIG (reference sequence). The ends lost 1 base at V and 1 base at J; junction bases unmatched: 4. The CDR3 length is 15 residues. Study-wide findings and caveats: Pathologically expanded recipient clonotypes increased progressively from day 30 to day 180 as diversity fell.

Profiled with immunoSEQ multiplex PCR; TCRdb holds only in-frame clones, not every one. The sample lists about 7,500 clones; approximately 94% were seen once. The rearrangement links TRBV30 to TRBJ2-7, with 10 bases lining up with TRBD1. Sequencing was performed on PBMCs, taken 180 days after allogeneic stem cell transplant. The receptor was isolated from a female patient aged 50 to 60 who had an allogeneic stem cell transplant from an unrelated donor, so the T cells may come from the graft donor. Some clones in this sample may be carry-over from other donors' samples. CDR3 in DNA: TGTGCCTGGAGTGGGGGGGGACAGGGGTCCTACGAGCAGTACTTC. Protein: CAWSGGGQGSYEQYF.